The 19 T cell receptor beta chains listed next were all sequenced from one sample in a study of blood T cell repertoires in COVID-19. Libraries were prepared by immunoSEQ multiplex PCR; TCRdb keeps only in-frame clonotypes and omits some of them. The table has fewer than 450,000 clones, approximately 88% seen once. Sequenced sample: peripheral blood. Every receptor here comes from a woman in her forties or fifties with COVID-19, enrolled during active disease.

The J gene is TRBJ1-1, the V gene TRBV9, with 10 bases fitting TRBD1. The CDR3 length is 14 residues. V dropped 4 bases and J dropped 4; count of bases not matched to a gene: 4. Germline V gives CDR1 SGDLS, CDR2 YYNGEE. The CDR3 here is CASSTTGGVTEAFF. CDR3 bases: TGTGCCAGCAGCACGACAGGGGGCGTCACTGAAGCTTTCTTT.

The CDR3 is CASSSDRVEQYF. The CDR3 coding sequence is TGTGCCAGCAGCTCGGACAGGGTCGAGCAGTACTTC. J is TRBJ2-7 and V is TRBV5-6; 8 bases line up with TRBD1. V was clipped by 3 bases and J by 6 bases; unmatched bases: 2. The CDR3 loop spans 12 amino acids. Per the germline V gene, CDR1 is SGHDT and CDR2 is YYEEEE.

The chain couples TRBV14 to TRBJ1-2, with 8 bases that match TRBD1. CDR1 and CDR2 (germline): SGHDN, FVKESK. The CDR3 is made up of 12 amino acids. Germline trimming cut 5 bases from V and 5 bases from J; bases unmatched to any gene: 1. This CDR3 is CASSGTGYGYTF. The CDR3 DNA follows: TGTGCCAGCAGCGGGACAGGATATGGCTACACCTTC.

The chain has TRBV30 and TRBJ1-1, with D hard to call. The CDR3 is 10 residues long. V was pared by 3 bases and J by 5 bases, with 4 bases between. The germline V gene encodes CDR1 GTSNPN and CDR2 SVGIG (reference sequence). The CDR3 nucleotides read TGTGCCTGGAGCGGGACTGAAGCTTTCTTT. Protein product: CAWSGTEAFF.

With regard to this clone: This CDR3 is also generated by other DNA sequences in the sample. The chain employs TRBV5-1 and TRBJ2-3; the match to TRBD2 covers 8 bases. Trimming at V came to 0 bases and at J to 3 bases, leaving 3 bases not matched to a gene. This CDR3 has 15 residues. Germline V gives CDR1 SGHRS, CDR2 YFSETQ. CDR3 bases: TGCGCCAGCAGCTTGGCGGGGGGGAGGACAGATACGCAGTATTTT. This sequence encodes CASSLAGGRTDTQYF.

The chain uses TRBV28 and TRBJ2-7; D call uncertain. The CDR3 runs to 14 residues. Trimming took 3 bases from V and 1 from J, leaving 10 bases between them. Per the germline V gene, CDR1 is MDHEN and CDR2 is SYDVKM. The CDR3 protein is CASSFTQISYEQYF. CDR3 bases: TGTGCCAGCAGTTTCACCCAGATTTCCTACGAGCAGTACTTC.

The chain carries TRBV6-1 and TRBJ1-2; weak D call: TRBD1 (5 bases). Per the germline V gene, CDR1 is MNHNS and CDR2 is SASEGT. The CDR3 has 14 residues. The V end was cut by 1 base, the J end by 8 bases, with 14 bases between. The CDR3 nucleotides read TGTGCCAGCAGTGAAGTGGGGCTTTTCGTCGGCTACACCTTC. Translation gives CASSEVGLFVGYTF.

The rearrangement uses TRBV3-1 (or the pseudogene TRBV3-2) and TRBJ2-7, with D possibly being TRBD2 (7 bases). This CDR3 contains 17 residues. The germline V and J ends were trimmed by 4 bases and 2 bases, with 21 bases remaining between them. The germline CDR1 and CDR2 sequences are LGHDT and YNNKEL (reference sequence). The CDR3 DNA reads as TGTGCCAGCAGCCTTTTCGGTGGGGGGGCACCCACCTACGAGCAGTACTTC. Translating gives CASSLFGGGAPTYEQYF.

This clone occurred once. The chain joins TRBV7-3 to TRBJ2-2, with D tentatively TRBD2 (5 bases). Trimming stripped 3 bases from V and 7 bases from J, with 9 bases between. The CDR3 spans 13 residues. Germline values: CDR1 SGHTA, CDR2 FQGTGA. The CDR3 DNA sequence: TGTGCCAGCAGCTTTTCCCGGGGCGGGGAGCTGTTTTTT. Translation: CASSFSRGGELFF.

The chain combines TRBV2 with TRBJ2-2; 9 positions agree with TRBD2. Germline values: CDR1 SNHLY, CDR2 FYNNEI. This CDR3 comprises 14 residues. The V segment lost 8 bases and the J segment 4 bases; nucleotides outside the gene matches: 5. As DNA, the CDR3 is TGTGCCAGCGCTAGCGGGGCTCTCACCGGGGAGCTGTTTTTT. Protein product: CASASGALTGELFF.

This clone was observed a handful of times. The V and J genes are TRBV4-1 and TRBJ2-2; maybe TRBD2 (6 bases). Trimming removed 7 bases from V and 5 bases from J, with 14 bases in between. The CDR3 loop spans 14 amino acids. Per the germline V gene, CDR1 is MGHRA and CDR2 is YSYEKL. Here the CDR3 DNA reads TGCGCCAGCATGCGGGGCTTGGGGACCGGGGAGCTGTTTTTT. Its protein is CASMRGLGTGELFF.

The chain uses TRBV6-2 or TRBV6-3 and TRBJ1-5, with 10 bases lining up with TRBD1. CDR1 MNHEY and CDR2 SVGEGT come from the germline V gene. Losses at the gene ends were 2 bases for V and 6 bases for J; bases not matched to a gene: 7. The CDR3 is made up of 16 amino acids. CDR3 in amino acids: CASSYKTGGAGQPQHF. In DNA, the CDR3 is TGTGCCAGCAGTTACAAGACAGGGGGCGCGGGTCAGCCCCAGCATTTT.

V usage is TRBV14 and J usage is TRBJ2-7; D is perhaps TRBD1 (6 bases). There are 15 residues in the CDR3. Germline CDR1 SGHDN, CDR2 FVKESK. V was cut by 0 bases and J by 6 bases, with 15 bases left in between. The CDR3 loop is CASSQDVQGSAEQYF. The CDR3 bases are TGTGCCAGCAGCCAAGATGTGCAGGGGAGTGCCGAGCAGTACTTC. Filled out from reference TRBV14 and TRBJ2-7, the complete variable domain reads EAGVTQFPSHSVIEKGQTVTLRCDPISGHDNLYWYRRVMGKEIKFLLHFVKESKQDESGMPNNRFLAERTGGTYSTLKVQPAELEDSGVYFCASSQDVQGSAEQYFGPGTRLTVT.

The genes are TRBV6-2 or TRBV6-3 and TRBJ1-6; a weak D match, TRBD1 (6 bases). The CDR3 is made up of 17 amino acids. The germline V and J ends were trimmed by 2 bases and 8 bases, with 19 bases remaining between them. Germline loops: CDR1 MNHEY, CDR2 SVGEGT. The CDR3 loop reads CASSYPKRTAPDSPLHF. The CDR3 DNA reads as TGTGCCAGCAGTTACCCCAAGCGGACAGCACCGGATTCACCCCTCCACTTT.

The chain recombines TRBV30 with TRBJ1-1; D perhaps matches TRBD1 (6 bases). The CDR3 contains 11 residues. Trimming removed 6 bases from V and 5 bases from J, with 10 bases in between. Germline V gives CDR1 GTSNPN, CDR2 SVGIG (reference sequence). CDR3 nucleotide sequence: TGTGCCTGCCGAACAGGGACTGAAGCTTTCTTT. This encodes CACRTGTEAFF.

This chain links TRBV2 with TRBJ1-4; 9 nucleotides match TRBD1. This CDR3 contains 14 residues. Germline assignment: CDR1 SNHLY and CDR2 FYNNEI. Trimming removed 5 bases from V and 7 bases from J; junction bases left unmatched: 5. As DNA, the CDR3 is TGTGCCAGCAGTCAGACAGGGGGGGGTGAAAAACTGTTTTTT. Its protein is CASSQTGGGEKLFF.

V is TRBV18 and J is TRBJ2-5; 7 nucleotides agree with TRBD2. V lost 3 bases, J lost 4 bases, and 5 bases stayed unmatched. Germline lookup yields CDR1 KGHSH and CDR2 LQKENI. CDR3 length: 14 residues. CDR3 in DNA: TGTGCCAGCTCACCGCGGGAGACGGCAGAGACCCAGTACTTC. The encoded protein is CASSPRETAETQYF. Combining the CDR3 with reference TRBV18 and TRBJ2-5 gives the whole variable domain NAGVMQNPRHLVRRRGQEARLRCSPMKGHSHVYWYRQLPEEGLKFMVYLQKENIIDESGMPKERFSAEFPKEGPSILRIQQVVRGDSAAYFCASSPRETAETQYFGPGTRLLVL.

This clone appeared once. The V and J genes are TRBV6-5 and TRBJ1-1, with no clear D. The V end lost 7 bases, the J end lost 1 base, and 13 bases lay between the germline ends. The length of the CDR3 is 14 residues. Germline CDR1 is MNHEY and CDR2 is SVGAGI. The CDR3 sequence: CASTPGSRNTEAFF. CDR3 bases: TGTGCCAGCACCCCGGGGAGCAGGAACACTGAAGCTTTCTTT.

J is TRBJ2-1 and V is TRBV30, with D possibly being TRBD2 (5 bases). V was pared by 0 bases and J by 2 bases, with 8 bases between. CDR1 is GTSNPN, CDR2 SVGIG, per germline (reference sequence). The CDR3 extends over 14 amino acids. CDR3 DNA: TGTGCCTGGAGTGTGTCGGGGACCTACAATGAGCAGTTCTTC. This encodes CAWSVSGTYNEQFF. Complete variable domain (other parts from reference TRBV30 and TRBJ2-1): SQTIHQWPATLVQPVGSPLSLECTVEGTSNPNLYWYRQAAGRGLQLLFYSVGIGQISSEVPQNLSASRPQDRQFILSSKKLLLSDSGFYLCAWSVSGTYNEQFFGPGTRLTVL.